This passage covers 19 T cell receptor beta chains from one sample sequenced in a study of blood T cell repertoires in COVID-19. Here immunoSEQ multiplex PCR was the method, and the copy in TCRdb shows in-frame clones only, minus some. The sample consists of approximately 180,000 clones, around 85% of them appearing once. Sequenced sample: PBMCs or T cells enriched from blood (not recorded which). These TCRs come from a man in his forties who had recovered from COVID-19.

V is TRBV7-3 and J is TRBJ2-6; D not certain. CDR1 and CDR2 from the germline V gene are SGHTA and FQGTGA. V shed 6 bases and J shed 0 bases, with 9 bases lying between them. The CDR3 contains 15 residues. This chain's CDR3 is CASSPTISGANVLTF. DNA of the CDR3: TGTGCCAGCAGTCCAACTATCTCTGGGGCCAACGTCCTGACTTTC.

In this sample, this clone turned up once. This chain links TRBV11-3 with TRBJ1-1; D remains ambiguous. The CDR3 contains 15 residues. Germline V gene data show CDR1 as SGHNT and CDR2 as YENEEA. V gave up 4 bases and J gave up 3 bases, with 15 bases separating them. The CDR3 nucleotides are TGTGCCAGCAGCTCTAACCCCCTACCCCACACTGAAGCTTTCTTT. It is translated as CASSSNPLPHTEAFF.

The chain couples TRBV15 to TRBJ1-1, with 12 bases aligning to TRBD1. The CDR3 extends over 15 amino acids. Germline CDR1 is LNHNV and CDR2 is YYDKDF (reference sequence). The V and J ends lost 5 bases and 7 bases, in that order; junction bases with no gene match: 8. The CDR3 nucleotides read TGTGCCACCAGCGGCCGGGACAGGGGGCTAGATGAAGCTTTCTTT. It encodes CATSGRDRGLDEAFF. Full variable domain (rest looked up from reference TRBV15 and TRBJ1-1): DAMVIQNPRYQVTQFGKPVTLSCSQTLNHNVMYWYQQKSSQAPKLLFHYYDKDFNNEADTPDNFQSRRPNTSFCFLDIRSPGLGDTAMYLCATSGRDRGLDEAFFGQGTRLTVV.

This clone was seen just once. The V call is TRBV27, the J call TRBJ2-7; D is ambiguous. The CDR3 has 11 amino acids. Trimming took off 4 bases at V and 5 bases at J, with 6 bases between the two ends. Germline-derived CDR1 and CDR2 are MNHEY and SMNVEV (reference sequence). The DNA of the CDR3 is TGTGCCAGCAGTTACGGTGACGAGCAGTACTTC. It encodes CASSYGDEQYF.

The chain employs TRBV24-1 and TRBJ2-1; TRBD2 aligns across 11 bases. V shed 4 bases and J 8 bases; nucleotides not matched to a gene: 9. CDR3 length: 16 amino acids. The germline gives CDR1 KGHDR, CDR2 SFDVKD. CDR3 in DNA: TGTGCCACCAGTGACGCGACTAGCGGGGCGTGGCATGAGCAGTTCTTC. Translated, it gives CATSDATSGAWHEQFF.

This chain joins TRBV11-2 and TRBJ1-1, with TRBD1 matching 7 bases. The V gene end was trimmed by 3 bases and the J gene end by 0 bases; junction bases not matched to a gene: 4. Germline CDR1 SGHAT, CDR2 FQNNGV. This CDR3 spans 15 amino acids. CDR3 amino acids: CASSLRGLVNTEAFF. CDR3 sequence (DNA): TGTGCCAGCAGCTTGAGGGGGCTAGTGAACACTGAAGCTTTCTTT.

The chain joins TRBV19 to TRBJ1-1, with 9 bases aligning to TRBD1. CDR1 and CDR2 from the germline V gene are LNHDA and SQIVND (reference sequence). The CDR3 is 14 amino acids. Trimming at V came to 3 bases and at J to 4 bases, leaving 3 bases not matched to a gene. This chain's CDR3 is CASSIGQGSTEAFF. DNA for the CDR3: TGTGCCAGTAGTATCGGACAGGGGAGCACTGAAGCTTTCTTT.

CDR3 nucleotides: TGTGCCACCAGTGATTTCAGAGGCGCCATATATTTT. It specifies CATSDFRGAIYF. The genes are TRBV24-1 and TRBJ1-3; D unclear. V was clipped by 1 base and J by 11 bases, with 8 bases between them. This CDR3 has 12 residues. The V gene's germline CDR1 is KGHDR and CDR2 SFDVKD.

The rearrangement joins TRBV27 to TRBJ2-2, with TRBD2 as a possible D gene (6 bases). Germline values: CDR1 MNHEY, CDR2 SMNVEV (reference sequence). CDR3 size: 16 residues. The V gene lost 8 bases and the J gene lost 5 bases, with 21 bases spanning the gap. The CDR3 DNA sequence: TGTGCCAGCCTAAAAAGGGAAGGGAGGCGAACCGGGGAGCTGTTTTTT. This gives the protein CASLKREGRRTGELFF.

This chain connects TRBV7-8 to TRBJ2-2, with TRBD2 identical over 7 bases. The CDR3 totals 16 residues. CDR1 SGHVS and CDR2 FQNEAQ come from the germline V gene. J was trimmed by 2 bases and V by 1 base; bases with no gene match: 4. CDR3 in DNA: TGTGCCAGCAGCTTAGGGACTAGTATAAACACCGGGGAGCTGTTTTTT. Its translation is CASSLGTSINTGELFF.

This clone was recorded once. The chain uses TRBV28 and TRBJ2-7, with a tentative D call TRBD1 (6 bases). CDR3 length equals 15 residues. Per the germline V gene, CDR1 is MDHEN and CDR2 is SYDVKM. The germline V and J ends were trimmed by 7 bases and 0 bases, with 16 bases remaining between them. CDR3 in amino acids: CASTYPRGSSYEQYF. The CDR3 region has the DNA TGTGCCAGCACATACCCAAGGGGGAGCTCCTACGAGCAGTACTTC.

V gene TRBV28 combines with J gene TRBJ2-5, with a tentative D call TRBD2 (6 bases). This CDR3 has 16 residues. The germline V and J ends were trimmed by 7 bases and 3 bases, with 21 bases remaining between them. In germline, CDR1 is MDHEN, CDR2 SYDVKM. This chain's CDR3 is CASNPYRGGGEETQYF. The CDR3 DNA is TGTGCCAGCAATCCCTATAGGGGAGGCGGAGAAGAGACCCAGTACTTC.

This chain connects TRBV11-2 to TRBJ1-2; the match to TRBD1 covers 11 bases. Germline values: CDR1 SGHAT, CDR2 FQNNGV. The CDR3 consists of 12 residues. Unmatched junction bases numbered 3, after V lost 10 bases and J lost 5 bases. CDR3 sequence (DNA): TGTGCCACGGGACAGGGGGATTATGGCTACACCTTC. This codes for CATGQGDYGYTF.

This chain joins TRBV2 and TRBJ2-1; D is perhaps TRBD1 (5 bases). The CDR3 contains 17 residues. The germline V gene has CDR1 SNHLY and CDR2 FYNNEI. Trimming took 1 base from V and 5 from J, leaving 18 bases between them. The chain's CDR3 is CASSEELRQNPHNEQFF. CDR3 sequence (DNA): TGTGCCAGCAGTGAAGAGTTGAGACAGAACCCTCACAATGAGCAGTTCTTC.

A single count supports this clone. This chain joins TRBV9 and TRBJ1-4; TRBD1 is a possible D gene (5 bases). The CDR3 has 15 residues. CDR1 SGDLS and CDR2 YYNGEE come from the germline V gene. V lost 4 bases and J lost 4, with 14 bases in between. CDR3 DNA: TGTGCCAGCAGCCCCCAGGGTGTGCTTAATGAAAAACTGTTTTTT. Translation gives CASSPQGVLNEKLFF.

This rearrangement joins TRBV7-6 to TRBJ1-3; D uncertain. Trimming took off 1 base at V and 8 bases at J, with 6 bases between the two ends. Per the germline V gene, CDR1 is SGHVS and CDR2 is FNYEAQ. The CDR3 covers 12 residues. In nucleotides, the CDR3 is TGTGCCAGCAGCTTAGTCGGGGACACCATATATTTT. It codes for CASSLVGDTIYF.

This clone has just a few counts. The chain combines TRBV5-1 with TRBJ1-1; no definite D call. CDR1 SGHRS and CDR2 YFSETQ come from the germline V gene. With 2 bases removed from V and 0 bases from J, the gap between germline ends came to 14 bases. The CDR3 is made up of 16 amino acids. In nucleotides, the CDR3 is TGCGCCAGCAGCTTTGACCTTCCGGGTATGAACACTGAAGCTTTCTTT. Protein sequence: CASSFDLPGMNTEAFF.

The chain is built from TRBV7-9 and TRBJ1-2, with 8 bases aligning to TRBD1. The CDR3 contains 14 residues. Germline CDR1 reads SEHNR; CDR2 reads FQNEAQ (reference sequence). Losses at the gene ends were 4 bases for V and 4 bases for J; bases not matched to a gene: 5. The CDR3 spells CASSWTGSPYGYTF. In DNA, the CDR3 is TGTGCCAGCAGCTGGACAGGGAGTCCCTATGGCTACACCTTC.

The V and J genes are TRBV9 and TRBJ1-2; 11 positions agree with TRBD1. V trimming: 3 bases; J trimming: 5 bases; junction bases outside the gene matches: 12. CDR1 and CDR2 (germline): SGDLS, YYNGEE. CDR3 size: 17 residues. The CDR3 nucleotides read TGTGCCAGCAGCGCCAGAGGCGGACAGGGGGCTCAATATGGCTACACCTTC. Its protein product is CASSARGGQGAQYGYTF.